Following are 29 T cell receptor beta chains from one sample sequenced in a study of cytomegalovirus exposure and HLA in healthy donors. Primers for the PCR totalled 60 Vbeta and 13 Jbeta. Measured with immunoSEQ multiplex PCR; TCRdb has only the in-frame clones, and not every one. The sample includes tens of thousands of clones, roughly 70% seen only once; the top ten take 4.9%. The sequenced material came from PBMCs. These receptor sequences come from a man between 60 and 70 years old in good health and CMV-seropositive.

This chain joins TRBV5-1 and TRBJ1-3, with a tentative D call TRBD1 (5 bases). This CDR3 is built from 15 residues. V lost 4 bases and J 0 bases, leaving 11 bases between the germline ends. CDR1 and CDR2 from the germline V gene are SGHRS and YFSETQ. CDR3 in amino acids: CASSPQGSSGNTIYF. The CDR3 DNA reads TGCGCCAGCAGCCCCCAGGGTAGCTCTGGAAACACCATATATTTT.

In nucleotides, the CDR3 is TGCAGCGTTGACCCGACAGGGTTGAACACCGGGGAGCTGTTTTTT. Encoded protein: CSVDPTGLNTGELFF. The J gene is TRBJ2-2, the V gene TRBV29-1; TRBD1 agrees at 7 bases. The CDR3 totals 15 residues. The V gene end was trimmed by 3 bases and the J gene end by 1 base; junction bases not matched to a gene: 5. Germline CDR1 SQVTM, CDR2 ANQGSEA.

The gene calls are TRBV7-2 and TRBJ1-2, with 7 bases lining up with TRBD1. The V segment lost 0 bases and the J segment 7 bases; nucleotides outside the gene matches: 8. CDR1 is SGHTA and CDR2 is FQGNSA in the germline V gene. This CDR3 comprises 15 residues. The CDR3: CASSLASRDSTGYTF. The CDR3 coding sequence is TGTGCCAGCAGCTTAGCGTCCCGGGACAGCACTGGCTACACCTTC. Full variable domain (remainder filled in from reference TRBV7-2 and TRBJ1-2): GAGVSQSPSNKVTEKGKDVELRCDPISGHTALYWYRQSLGQGLEFLIYFQGNSAPDKSGLPSDRFSAERTGGSVSTLTIQRTQQEDSAVYLCASSLASRDSTGYTFGSGTRLTVV.

The rearrangement joins TRBV7-2 to TRBJ1-2; no firm D call. The CDR3 consists of 14 residues. The V gene's germline CDR1 is SGHTA and CDR2 FQGNSA. Between the trimmed V and J ends, which lost 1 base and 4 bases, there was a span of 10 bases. The CDR3 loop is CASSLGLEGYGYTF. CDR3 DNA: TGTGCCAGCAGCTTAGGTCTCGAGGGCTATGGCTACACCTTC.

This chain joins TRBV4-3 and TRBJ2-5, with 8 bases lining up with TRBD1. CDR1 LGHNA and CDR2 YSLEER come from the germline V gene. V dropped 1 base and J dropped 5; count of bases not matched to a gene: 6. This CDR3 has 15 amino acids. This CDR3 is CASSQATGERETQYF. Here the CDR3 DNA reads TGCGCCAGCAGCCAAGCGACAGGGGAAAGGGAGACCCAGTACTTC.

The chain links TRBV7-9 to TRBJ1-6; 8 nucleotides match TRBD1. CDR1 is SEHNR, CDR2 FQNEAQ, per germline (reference sequence). The CDR3 consists of 14 residues. The V segment lost 3 bases and the J segment 9 bases; nucleotides outside the gene matches: 4. The CDR3 DNA is TGTGCCAGCAGCTTGGGGACAGGACGTTCACCCCTCCACTTT. Protein sequence: CASSLGTGRSPLHF.

This clone showed up just a few times. V and J are TRBV6-5 and TRBJ1-1; tentatively, D is TRBD1 (5 bases). Germline-derived CDR1 and CDR2 are MNHEY and SVGAGI. The V end was cut by 6 bases, the J end by 0 bases, with 14 bases between. The CDR3 runs 15 residues. For the CDR3, the DNA is TGTGCCAGCAGCCTCCGCGGGGGTCTGAACACTGAAGCTTTCTTT. Translation: CASSLRGGLNTEAFF.

The chain links TRBV5-4 to TRBJ1-2; unclear D gene. V lost 0 bases and J 8 bases, leaving 8 bases between the germline ends. There are 12 residues in the CDR3. Germline V gives CDR1 SGHNT, CDR2 YYREEE (reference sequence). Written as DNA, the CDR3 is TGTGCCAGCAGCTTGGGGAGGGAGGGCTACACCTTC. This translates into CASSLGREGYTF.

This chain links TRBV27 with TRBJ1-1; D ambiguous. Germline V gene sequence: CDR1 MNHEY, CDR2 SMNVEV (reference sequence). V lost 0 bases and J lost 2, with 7 bases in between. CDR3 size: 14 residues. CDR3 sequence: CASSLSVANTEAFF. Written as DNA, the CDR3 is TGTGCCAGCAGTTTATCTGTGGCAAACACTGAAGCTTTCTTT.

V and J are TRBV19 and TRBJ2-1, with TRBD2 identical over 9 bases. The CDR3 contains 12 residues. J lost 15 bases, V lost 5 bases, and 8 bases had no gene match. The germline CDR1 and CDR2 sequences are LNHDA and SQIVND (reference sequence). For the CDR3, the DNA is TGTGCCAGTAGTCACGGGGCGGGGGGGCTGTTCTTC. Translated: CASSHGAGGLFF.

The chain has TRBV27 and TRBJ1-2, with 7 bases identical to TRBD1. Germline CDR1 reads MNHEY; CDR2 reads SMNVEV (reference sequence). The CDR3 covers 16 residues. After removal of 6 bases from V and 8 bases from J, the junction contained 18 bases not matched to a gene. CDR3 loop: CASRPQEGRGDHGYTF. CDR3 coding DNA: TGTGCCAGCAGACCTCAAGAGGGCAGGGGGGATCACGGCTACACCTTC.

The J gene is TRBJ2-5, the V gene TRBV7-9; a possible D gene is TRBD1 (5 bases). Trimming left V 0 bases short and J 3 bases short, with 8 bases between. The length of the CDR3 is 14 residues. Germline values: CDR1 SEHNR, CDR2 FQNEAQ (reference sequence). The CDR3 nucleotides read TGTGCCAGCAGCTTAGCTCTAGGGGAAGAGACCCAGTACTTC. Its translation: CASSLALGEETQYF. Combining the CDR3 with reference TRBV7-9 and TRBJ2-5 gives the whole variable domain DTGVSQNPRHKITKRGQNVTFRCDPISEHNRLYWYRQTLGQGPEFLTYFQNEAQLEKSRLLSDRFSAERPKGSFSTLEIQRTEQGDSAMYLCASSLALGEETQYFGPGTRLLVL.

This clone was detected a few times. The chain recombines TRBV7-2 with TRBJ1-2; D call uncertain. Germline V CDR1 and CDR2: SGHTA, FQGNSA. Trimming shortened V by 1 base and J by 3 bases, and 9 bases separated the two germline ends. The CDR3 is made up of 14 amino acids. The CDR3 protein is CASSLDRGDYGYTF. In nucleotides, the CDR3 is TGTGCCAGCAGCTTAGATCGGGGTGACTATGGCTACACCTTC.

The chain uses TRBV15 and TRBJ2-2; no reliable D call. The V end lost 0 bases, the J end lost 5 bases, and 7 bases lay between the germline ends. The CDR3 is 14 amino acids. CDR1 and CDR2 (germline): LNHNV, YYDKDF (reference sequence). This chain's CDR3 is CATSRDSVTGELFF. CDR3 coding DNA: TGTGCCACCAGCAGAGATTCGGTGACCGGGGAGCTGTTTTTT.

This chain links TRBV29-1 with TRBJ2-7; 15 nucleotides align to TRBD2. Germline V lookup: CDR1 SQVTM, CDR2 ANQGSEA. The trim removed 6 bases at V and 2 bases at J, leaving 8 bases unmatched. The CDR3 length is 16 residues. Here the CDR3 DNA reads TGCAGCGTGACAGGGACTAGCGGGAGGCCCCCCTACGAGCAGTACTTC. Its translation is CSVTGTSGRPPYEQYF.

The chain has TRBV6-6 and TRBJ2-5; 15 nucleotides line up with TRBD2. V shed 6 bases and J 1 base; nucleotides not matched to a gene: 0. The CDR3 has 15 residues. Germline CDR1 and CDR2: MNHNY and SVGAGI (reference sequence). CDR3: CASRGLAGGQETQYF. The DNA for the CDR3 is TGTGCCAGCAGGGGACTAGCGGGGGGCCAAGAGACCCAGTACTTC.

This rearrangement joins TRBV19 to TRBJ2-1, with 14 bases identical to TRBD2. The CDR3 is 20 residues long. The V gene's germline CDR1 is LNHDA and CDR2 SQIVND (reference sequence). The V segment lost 1 base and the J segment 3 bases; nucleotides outside the gene matches: 11. The CDR3 nucleotides are TGTGCCAGTAGTATAGGACTAGCGGGAGGGCCCCGTAATTTCTACAATGAGCAGTTCTTC. Its protein product is CASSIGLAGGPRNFYNEQFF.

The J gene is TRBJ2-7, the V gene TRBV6-6; no firm D call. The CDR3 totals 13 residues. CDR1 MNHNY and CDR2 SVGAGI come from the germline V gene (reference sequence). Trimming stripped 4 bases from V and 4 bases from J, with 11 bases between. The CDR3 loop reads CASSSSQWYEQYF. The CDR3 nucleotides read TGTGCCAGCAGTTCCTCTCAGTGGTACGAGCAGTACTTC.

In this sample, this clone turned up once. V and J are TRBV2 and TRBJ1-2; 10 nucleotides align to TRBD1. The CDR3 runs 13 residues. The germline V gene encodes CDR1 SNHLY and CDR2 FYNNEI. Losses at the gene ends were 8 bases for V and 6 bases for J; bases not matched to a gene: 6. The CDR3 sequence is CASHWTGGHGYTF. CDR3 DNA: TGTGCCAGCCATTGGACAGGGGGACATGGCTACACCTTC.

This clone occurred a few times. This sequence joins TRBV4-3 and TRBJ2-7; D remains unclear. V lost 0 bases and J 0 bases, leaving 9 bases between the germline ends. CDR1 is LGHNA, CDR2 YSLEER, per germline. The CDR3 is 15 residues long. Here the CDR3 reads CASSQEPENSYEQYF. DNA of the CDR3: TGCGCCAGCAGCCAAGAGCCGGAGAACTCCTACGAGCAGTACTTC.

V is TRBV5-1 and J is TRBJ1-1; 11 bases are a match to TRBD1. The CDR3 sequence is 15 residues long. The V gene's germline CDR1 is SGHRS and CDR2 YFSETQ. J was trimmed by 5 bases and V by 2 bases; bases with no gene match: 5. The CDR3 DNA reads as TGCGCCAGCAGCTTAACCGGGACAGGGGGAACTGAAGCTTTCTTT. Translated: CASSLTGTGGTEAFF.

The chain recombines TRBV27 with TRBJ1-4; D gene unclear. This CDR3 region has 15 residues. Germline V CDR1 and CDR2: MNHEY, SMNVEV (reference sequence). The V and J ends lost 4 bases and 0 bases respectively, with 9 bases between them. CDR3 sequence (DNA): TGTGCCAGCAGTTCCAAAGCTGCAACTAATGAAAAACTGTTTTTT. Residues: CASSSKAATNEKLFF.

This clone was seen only a few times. This sequence joins TRBV6-5 and TRBJ2-7; 7 bases align to TRBD1. Per germline, CDR1 MNHEY and CDR2 SVGAGI. There are 15 residues in the CDR3. The V gene end was trimmed by 4 bases and the J gene end by 0 bases; junction bases not matched to a gene: 6. In nucleotides, the CDR3 is TGTGCCAGCAGTTCCGGGACAGCTAGCTCCTACGAGCAGTACTTC. Its protein is CASSSGTASSYEQYF.

V usage is TRBV2 and J usage is TRBJ2-7, with 11 bases that match TRBD2. Unmatched junction bases numbered 7, after V lost 6 bases and J lost 3 bases. The CDR3 runs 15 residues. CDR1 and CDR2 from the germline V gene are SNHLY and FYNNEI. The CDR3 DNA reads as TGTGCCAGCAGCGGAAGACTAGCGGGGAACTACGAGCAGTACTTC. The encoded protein is CASSGRLAGNYEQYF.

The gene calls are TRBV5-6 and TRBJ1-1; D remains ambiguous. V was trimmed by 6 bases and J by 5 bases, leaving 14 bases between them. The CDR3 is 13 amino acids. Germline V gene data show CDR1 as SGHDT and CDR2 as YYEEEE. The CDR3 sequence: CASNLGRVTEAFF. The CDR3 nucleotides are TGTGCCAGCAACCTGGGGAGGGTGACTGAAGCTTTCTTT.

This clone was recorded only once. The CDR3 DNA sequence: TGTGCCAGCAGCTTAGCGTCCCGGGAGCTGTTTTTT. Protein sequence: CASSLASRELFF. The V and J genes are TRBV11-2 and TRBJ2-2; D is unresolved. Germline V lookup: CDR1 SGHAT, CDR2 FQNNGV. The length of the CDR3 is 12 residues. Trimming shortened V by 1 base and J by 9 bases, and 6 bases separated the two germline ends.

The chain carries TRBV4-3 and TRBJ2-3, with 8 bases lining up with TRBD2. Trimming removed 0 bases from V and 2 bases from J; junction bases left unmatched: 1. CDR3 size: 15 residues. Per germline, CDR1 LGHNA and CDR2 YSLEER. For the CDR3, the DNA is TGCGCCAGCAGCCAAGATAGCGGGGCCACAGATACGCAGTATTTT. Amino acids: CASSQDSGATDTQYF.

The CDR3 spells CASSLTGVSYNEQFF. The CDR3 region has the DNA TGCGCCAGCAGCTTGACGGGAGTTTCCTACAATGAGCAGTTCTTC. The rearrangement joins TRBV5-1 to TRBJ2-1, with a weak D call TRBD2 (6 bases). V lost 1 base to trimming and J lost 1 base, with 9 bases between them. The length of the CDR3 is 15 residues. Germline CDR1 is SGHRS and CDR2 is YFSETQ.

This clone was picked up one time. V and J are TRBV2 and TRBJ2-7; 7 bases are shared with TRBD1. V lost 8 bases to trimming and J lost 1 base; unmatched junction nucleotides: 11. Germline V gives CDR1 SNHLY, CDR2 FYNNEI. The CDR3 is 15 residues long. The CDR3 DNA reads as TGTGCCAGCCAACGACAGGGTCTTTCTTCCTACGAGCAGTACTTC. Its translation: CASQRQGLSSYEQYF.